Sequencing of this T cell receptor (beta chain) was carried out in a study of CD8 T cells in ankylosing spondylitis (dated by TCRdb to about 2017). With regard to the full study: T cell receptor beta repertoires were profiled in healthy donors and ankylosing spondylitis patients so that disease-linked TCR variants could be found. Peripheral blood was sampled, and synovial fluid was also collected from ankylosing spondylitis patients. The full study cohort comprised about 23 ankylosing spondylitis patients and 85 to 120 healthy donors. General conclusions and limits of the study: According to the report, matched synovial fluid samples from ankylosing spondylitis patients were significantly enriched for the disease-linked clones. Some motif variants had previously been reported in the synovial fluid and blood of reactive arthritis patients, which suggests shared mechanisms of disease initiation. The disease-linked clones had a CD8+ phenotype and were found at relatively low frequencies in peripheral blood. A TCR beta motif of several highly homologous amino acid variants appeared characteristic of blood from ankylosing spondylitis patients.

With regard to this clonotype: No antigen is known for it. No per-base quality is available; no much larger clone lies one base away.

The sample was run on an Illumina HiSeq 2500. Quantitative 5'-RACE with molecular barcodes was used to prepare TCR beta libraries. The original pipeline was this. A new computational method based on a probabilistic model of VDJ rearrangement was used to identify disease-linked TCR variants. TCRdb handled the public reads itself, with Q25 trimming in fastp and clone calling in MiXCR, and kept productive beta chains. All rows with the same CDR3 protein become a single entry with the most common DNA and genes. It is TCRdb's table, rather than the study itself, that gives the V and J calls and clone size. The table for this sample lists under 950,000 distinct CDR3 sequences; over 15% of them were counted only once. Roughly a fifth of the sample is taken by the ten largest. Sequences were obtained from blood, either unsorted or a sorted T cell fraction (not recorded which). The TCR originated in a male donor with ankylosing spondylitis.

The nucleotides are TGTGCCAGCAGCACACCGGGACCGCCAAACACAGATACGCAGTATTTT. It is translated as CASSTPGPPNTDTQYF. Recombination connected TRBV7-8 to TRBJ2-3; the D gene could be either TRBD1 or TRBD2, each agreeing at 5 bases. The CDR3 runs 16 amino acids, cysteine and phenylalanine included. Only the CDR3 DNA is retained, 48 bases long and in frame from the first base. CDR1 SGHVS and CDR2 FQNEAQ were looked up in the germline V gene. V and J are truncated by 5 bases and 2 bases respectively, leaving an intervening sequence of 17 bases. Outside the CDR3, residues come from the reference TRBV7-8 and TRBJ2-3 proteins, so the full variable domain is: GAGVSQSPRYKVAKRGQDVALRCDPISGHVSLFWYQQALGQGPEFLTYFQNEAQLDKSGLPSDRFFAERPEGSVSTLKIQRTQQEDSAVYLCASSTPGPPNTDTQYFGPGTRLTVL.